This T cell receptor beta chain was identified in a study of patients and donors after allogeneic stem cell transplantation. From the RT-PCR reads, TCRdb called clonotypes with MiXCR, one entry per CDR3 protein. Here the sample spans approximately 170,000 distinct CDR3 sequences, roughly 22% being singletons. CDR3 length equals 16 residues. CDR1 is SQVTM, CDR2 ANQGSEA, per germline. Deletions cut 0 bases from V and 8 bases from J, with 22 bases between. The V gene is TRBV29-1, the J gene TRBJ2-5; D call uncertain. The receptor was isolated from a human donor who was either an allogeneic HSCT recipient or a stem cell or donor lymphocyte infusion donor (not recorded which). It is not recorded whose cells these are; they may come from a transplant donor. Material for sequencing was blood, either unsorted or a sorted T cell fraction (not recorded which). The CDR3 DNA follows: TGCAGCGTTGAAGATCAGTACGGATTTGGGGTAGTAACCCAGTACTTC. Its protein is CSVEDQYGFGVVTQYF.